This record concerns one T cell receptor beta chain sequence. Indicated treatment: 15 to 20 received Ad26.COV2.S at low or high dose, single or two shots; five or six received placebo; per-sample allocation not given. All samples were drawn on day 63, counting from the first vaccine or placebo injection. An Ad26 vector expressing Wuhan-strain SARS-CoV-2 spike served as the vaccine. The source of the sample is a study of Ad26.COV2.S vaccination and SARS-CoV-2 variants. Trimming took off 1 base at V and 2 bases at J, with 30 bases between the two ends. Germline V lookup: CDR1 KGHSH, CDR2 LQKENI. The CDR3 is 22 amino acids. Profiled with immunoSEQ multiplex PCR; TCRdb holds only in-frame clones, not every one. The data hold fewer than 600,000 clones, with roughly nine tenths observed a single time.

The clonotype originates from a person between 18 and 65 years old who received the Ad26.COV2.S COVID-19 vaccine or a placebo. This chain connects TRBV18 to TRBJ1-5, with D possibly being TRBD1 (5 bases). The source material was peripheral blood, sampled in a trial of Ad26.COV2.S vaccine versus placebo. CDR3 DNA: TGTGCCAGCTCACCACTTCATGTATTCAGGGCAGAGTGTACCTTTTGCAATCAGCCCCAGCATTTT. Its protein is CASSPLHVFRAECTFCNQPQHF.